This TCR beta chain was found in a study of OX40 agonist ivuxolimab in advanced cancers. Study-wide background: Three patients got partial responses; one had hepatocellular carcinoma and two had cutaneous melanoma.

As to this clone: Its antigen is currently unknown.

Method: immunoSEQ multiplex PCR; TCRdb's copy keeps in-frame clones and lacks some. The sample carries approximately 57,000 clones, over 70% recorded once. Study results and caveats: Fewer expanded clones were found on average in CD4+ than in CD8+ T cells.

Material: CD4+ or CD8+ T cells sorted from blood, obtained in a trial of the OX40 agonist ivuxolimab. This clonotype was sampled from an adult with an advanced solid tumor such as melanoma, head and neck, liver or kidney cancer.

CDR3 protein: CASSPSGTGNSPLHF. DNA of the CDR3: TGTGCCAGCAGCCCTTCGGGGACGGGGAATTCACCCCTCCACTTT. V usage is TRBV7-2 and J usage is TRBJ1-6, with a tentative D call TRBD1 (5 bases). This CDR3 has 15 amino acids. Germline CDR1 and CDR2: SGHTA and FQGNSA. The V end was cut by 5 bases, the J end by 7 bases, with 15 bases between. Together with reference TRBV7-2 and TRBJ1-6, the CDR3 gives the full variable domain: GAGVSQSPSNKVTEKGKDVELRCDPISGHTALYWYRQSLGQGLEFLIYFQGNSAPDKSGLPSDRFSAERTGGSVSTLTIQRTQQEDSAVYLCASSPSGTGNSPLHFGNGTRLTVT.